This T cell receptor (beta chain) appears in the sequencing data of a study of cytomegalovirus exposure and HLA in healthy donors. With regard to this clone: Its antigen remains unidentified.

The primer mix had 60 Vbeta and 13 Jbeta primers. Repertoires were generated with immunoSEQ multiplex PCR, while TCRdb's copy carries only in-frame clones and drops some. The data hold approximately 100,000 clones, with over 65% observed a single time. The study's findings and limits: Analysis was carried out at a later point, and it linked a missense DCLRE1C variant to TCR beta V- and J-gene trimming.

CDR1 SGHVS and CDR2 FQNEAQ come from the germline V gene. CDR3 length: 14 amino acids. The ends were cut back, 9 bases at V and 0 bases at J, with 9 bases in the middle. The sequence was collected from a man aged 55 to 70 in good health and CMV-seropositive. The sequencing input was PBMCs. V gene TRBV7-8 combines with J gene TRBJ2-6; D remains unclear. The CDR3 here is CASRWSSGANVLTF. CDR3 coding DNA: TGTGCCAGTCGATGGAGCTCTGGGGCCAACGTCCTGACTTTC.